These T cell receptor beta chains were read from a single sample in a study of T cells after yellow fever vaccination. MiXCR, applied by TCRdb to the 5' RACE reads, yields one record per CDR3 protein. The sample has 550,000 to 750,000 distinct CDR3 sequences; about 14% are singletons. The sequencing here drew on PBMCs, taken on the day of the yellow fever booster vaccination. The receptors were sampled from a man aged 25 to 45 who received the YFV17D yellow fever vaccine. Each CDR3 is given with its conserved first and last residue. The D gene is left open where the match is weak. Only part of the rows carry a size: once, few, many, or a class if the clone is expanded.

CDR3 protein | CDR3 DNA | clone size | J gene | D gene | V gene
CASRGLSPNNEQFF | TGTGCCAGTAGAGGACTATCGCCGAACAATGAGCAGTTCTTC | few | TRBJ2-1 | NA | TRBV19
CSAKSGGGLQPQHF | TGCAGTGCTAAAAGCGGGGGCGGTTTACAGCCCCAGCATTTT | NA | TRBJ1-5 | NA | TRBV20-1
CASSLVVGVSTGELFF | TGTGCCAGCAGCTTAGTTGTGGGAGTTAGCACCGGGGAGCTGTTTTTT | once | TRBJ2-2 | NA | TRBV7-2
CASSQDEPGRQNTDTQYF | TGTGCCAGCAGCCAAGATGAACCGGGACGGCAGAACACAGATACGCAGTATTTT | few | TRBJ2-3 | NA | TRBV14
CSVVLRGVLNEQFF | TGCAGCGTTGTTCTGCGGGGGGTCTTGAATGAGCAGTTCTTC | few | TRBJ2-1 | TRBD2 | TRBV29-1
CASSLFPPATSSTDTQYF | TGTGCCAGCAGCTTATTCCCCCCGGCGACCTCTAGCACAGATACGCAGTATTTT | NA | TRBJ2-3 | NA | TRBV13
CASSPGNRGTSGRQRYF | TGTGCCAGCTCACCCGGGAACAGAGGGACTAGCGGGAGGCAACGGTACTTC | few | TRBJ2-7 | TRBD2 | TRBV18
CASSLALGMETQYF | TGTGCCAGCAGCTTAGCTTTGGGTATGGAGACCCAGTACTTC | NA | TRBJ2-5 | NA | TRBV7-7
CASLWTGASYEQYF | TGTGCCAGCTTATGGACAGGAGCCTCCTACGAGCAGTACTTC | few | TRBJ2-7 | TRBD1 | TRBV6-1
CASSQEGGVKSDTQYF | TGCGCCAGCAGCCAAGAAGGGGGAGTGAAATCAGATACGCAGTATTTT | few | TRBJ2-3 | NA | TRBV4-3
CASSRLAGGQNEQFF | TGTGCCAGCTCTCGACTAGCGGGAGGGCAAAATGAGCAGTTCTTC | few | TRBJ2-1 | TRBD2 | TRBV18
CASSLSGAGNYGYTF | TGTGCCAGCAGCTTGTCGGGTGCAGGAAACTATGGCTACACCTTC | few | TRBJ1-2 | NA | TRBV5-5
CASSLGLAGGPPSYEQYF | TGTGCCAGCAGCTTAGGGTTAGCGGGAGGGCCTCCGTCCTACGAGCAGTACTTC | NA | TRBJ2-7 | TRBD2 | TRBV11-1
CSARDRREFYEQYF | TGCAGTGCTAGAGATAGACGGGAGTTCTACGAGCAGTACTTC | NA | TRBJ2-7 | NA | TRBV20-1
CASSVVDGREETQYF | TGTGCCAGCAGCGTAGTAGACGGGAGGGAAGAGACCCAGTACTTC | NA | TRBJ2-5 | TRBD2 | TRBV9
CSAQRRAYEQYF | TGCAGTGCCCAGAGACGGGCCTACGAGCAGTACTTC | NA | TRBJ2-7 | NA | TRBV20-1
CAGSRQETQYF | TGTGCCGGGTCCCGGCAAGAGACCCAGTACTTC | few | TRBJ2-5 | NA | TRBV2
CSARDWVANEQFF | TGCAGTGCTAGAGATTGGGTAGCCAATGAGCAGTTCTTC | few | TRBJ2-1 | NA | TRBV20-1
CASSHWGGAYNEQFF | TGTGCCAGCAGCCATTGGGGGGGCGCCTACAATGAGCAGTTCTTC | few | TRBJ2-1 | NA | TRBV11-2
CASSLAFLAGVGEQHF | TGTGCCAGCAGCTTAGCTTTTCTAGCGGGAGTGGGAGAGCAGCACTTC | NA | TRBJ2-7 | TRBD2 | TRBV7-9
CASSFLHQETQYF | TGTGCCAGCAGCTTCCTCCACCAAGAGACCCAGTACTTC | few | TRBJ2-5 | NA | TRBV7-2
CSVVSSGTTDTQYF | TGCAGTGTGGTGTCTAGCGGGACCACAGATACGCAGTATTTT | NA | TRBJ2-3 | TRBD2 | TRBV20-1
CAIRPDTGEETQYF | TGTGCCATCAGGCCGGACACAGGGGAAGAGACCCAGTACTTC | NA | TRBJ2-5 | TRBD1 | TRBV10-3
CASSLEPGDRGRYTF | TGCGCCAGCAGCTTGGAGCCCGGGGACAGGGGACGCTACACCTTC | NA | TRBJ1-2 | TRBD1 | TRBV5-1
CASSLLGGPQETQYF | TGTGCCAGCAGTTTACTTGGCGGGCCTCAAGAGACCCAGTACTTC | NA | TRBJ2-5 | NA | TRBV7-2
CSARDRDTYEQYF | TGCAGCGCAAGGGACAGGGATACCTACGAGCAGTACTTC | NA | TRBJ2-7 | TRBD1 | TRBV29-1
CASSYSPGRGGESAFF | TGCGCCAGCAGCTATTCGCCCGGAAGGGGAGGGGAATCGGCTTTCTTT | few | TRBJ1-1 | NA | TRBV5-1
CASIPGLAADNEQFF | TGTGCCAGCATTCCCGGGCTAGCGGCAGACAATGAGCAGTTCTTC | NA | TRBJ2-1 | TRBD2 | TRBV12-3/TRBV12-4
CASSFDNSYEQYF | TGCGCCAGCAGCTTCGACAACTCCTACGAGCAGTACTTC | NA | TRBJ2-7 | NA | TRBV5-1
CASETGVGIPEDQYF | TGTGCCAGCGAAACAGGGGTAGGAATCCCAGAGGACCAGTACTTC | few | TRBJ2-5 | TRBD1 | TRBV28
CASSETSRTGELFF | TGTGCCAGCAGTGAGACTAGCAGGACCGGGGAGCTGTTTTTT | NA | TRBJ2-2 | TRBD2 | TRBV2
CASRFGTSIAGELFF | TGTGCCAGCAGATTCGGGACTAGTATCGCCGGGGAGCTGTTTTTT | many | TRBJ2-2 | TRBD2 | TRBV3-1
CASSTNQETQYF | TGTGCCAGCAGCACCAATCAGGAGACCCAGTACTTC | many | TRBJ2-5 | NA | TRBV7-9
CASSLWGGTEAFF | TGCGCCAGCAGCTTGTGGGGTGGCACTGAAGCTTTCTTT | many | TRBJ1-1 | NA | TRBV5-1
CASSLSEGSPLHF | TGTGCCAGCAGCTTAAGCGAGGGGTCACCCCTCCACTTT | NA | TRBJ1-6 | NA | TRBV7-3
CASSSPTGQGEQYF | TGTGCCAGCAGCTCACCGACCGGACAGGGCGAGCAGTACTTC | NA | TRBJ2-7 | TRBD1 | TRBV7-8
CASNRGGGREQYF | TGTGCCAGCAATCGAGGAGGGGGACGCGAGCAGTACTTC | few | TRBJ2-7 | NA | TRBV12-3/TRBV12-4
CSARDIRGYEQYF | TGCAGTGCTAGAGATATCAGGGGCTACGAGCAGTACTTC | few | TRBJ2-7 | NA | TRBV20-1
CASSYSSDTQYF | TGTGCCAGCAGTTACTCCTCAGATACGCAGTATTTT | NA | TRBJ2-3 | NA | TRBV6-6
CSARAGTSGRVTQYF | TGCAGTGCCCGTGCCGGGACTAGCGGGAGAGTGACCCAGTACTTC | many | TRBJ2-5 | TRBD2 | TRBV20-1
CASSPPRVGNEQFF | TGTGCCAGCAGCCCCCCAAGGGTCGGCAATGAGCAGTTCTTC | NA | TRBJ2-1 | NA | TRBV12-3/TRBV12-4
CASSSTSGGEQETQYF | TGTGCCAGCAGTTCAACCAGCGGAGGGGAGCAAGAGACCCAGTACTTC | few | TRBJ2-5 | NA | TRBV12-3/TRBV12-4
CASRLPPPGNEQFF | TGTGCCAGCAGACTACCCCCCCCGGGTAATGAGCAGTTCTTC | few | TRBJ2-1 | NA | TRBV9
CASSFSWSSGRETQYF | TGTGCCAGCAGTTTTAGCTGGTCTAGCGGGAGAGAGACCCAGTACTTC | NA | TRBJ2-5 | TRBD2 | TRBV27